Listed here are 9 T cell receptor beta chains from one sample, sequenced in a study of T cells in localized non-small cell lung cancer. Only in-frame clones appear in the TCRdb table, and some are missing; sequencing was by immunoSEQ multiplex PCR. The profile shows some 29,000 clones, approximately 86% of them singletons. This specimen consisted of peripheral blood, obtained before any cancer treatment. The receptors here all came from a male donor older than 55 with stage I lung adenocarcinoma.

The chain links TRBV5-6 to TRBJ1-6; perhaps TRBD1 as D (6 bases). V dropped 4 bases and J dropped 0 bases, with 14 bases sitting between them. There are 17 residues in the CDR3. Per germline, CDR1 SGHDT and CDR2 YYEEEE. CDR3 amino acids: CASSARGISSYNSPLHF. The CDR3 region has the DNA TGTGCCAGCAGCGCCAGGGGCATCAGCTCCTATAATTCACCCCTCCACTTT.

J is TRBJ2-7 and V is TRBV28; D tentatively fits TRBD1 or TRBD2 (5 bases each). This CDR3 contains 16 residues. CDR1 and CDR2 (germline): MDHEN, SYDVKM. The V end lost 6 bases, the J end lost 2 bases, and 20 bases lay between the germline ends. CDR3 DNA: TGTGCCAGCAGCCCGCCCGCCGGGACGGCCGCCTACGAGCAGTACTTC. Translated: CASSPPAGTAAYEQYF.

V and J are TRBV7-9 and TRBJ2-5; TRBD2 agrees at 10 bases. This CDR3 spans 14 amino acids. The ends lost 5 bases at V and 2 bases at J; junction bases unmatched: 2. Germline assignment: CDR1 SEHNR and CDR2 FQNEAQ (reference sequence). In nucleotides, the CDR3 is TGTGCCAGCAGCCATAGCGGGGGGCAAGAGACCCAGTACTTC. Protein sequence: CASSHSGGQETQYF.

CDR3 sequence (DNA): TGTGCCAGCAGCTTATTCGAGGGGTCGGGGGAGACCCAGTACTTC. Translated, it gives CASSLFEGSGETQYF. J is TRBJ2-5 and V is TRBV11-2; D could derive from TRBD1 or TRBD2 (5 bases each). Germline V gene lookup returns CDR1 SGHAT and CDR2 FQNNGV. This CDR3 has 15 residues. The V gene lost 2 bases and the J gene lost 5 bases, with 15 bases spanning the gap.

CDR3 nucleotides: TGTGCCAGCAGCTTAGAACAGGCATACAATGAGCAGTTCTTC. It encodes CASSLEQAYNEQFF. The chain carries TRBV7-9 and TRBJ2-1; maybe TRBD1 (5 bases). From germline, CDR1 is SEHNR and CDR2 FQNEAQ (reference sequence). Trimming took 1 base from V and 4 from J, leaving 8 bases between them. The CDR3 length is 14 residues.

The V and J genes are TRBV7-2 and TRBJ2-6, with D maybe TRBD1 (6 bases). The germline V gene encodes CDR1 SGHTA and CDR2 FQGNSA. CDR3 length: 15 amino acids. Trimming removed 5 bases from V and 3 bases from J, with 11 bases in between. DNA of the CDR3: TGTGCCAGCAGCGCACAGGGATATGGGGCCAACGTCCTGACTTTC. This sequence encodes CASSAQGYGANVLTF. Filled out from reference TRBV7-2 and TRBJ2-6, the complete variable domain reads GAGVSQSPSNKVTEKGKDVELRCDPISGHTALYWYRQSLGQGLEFLIYFQGNSAPDKSGLPSDRFSAERTGGSVSTLTIQRTQQEDSAVYLCASSAQGYGANVLTFGAGSRLTVL.

V is TRBV7-2 and J is TRBJ1-4, with unresolved D. The CDR3 loop spans 14 amino acids. The V gene lost 2 bases and the J gene lost 3 bases, with 7 bases spanning the gap. Looked up from germline, CDR1 is SGHTA and CDR2 is FQGNSA. Here the CDR3 reads CASSLSGANEKLFF. CDR3 coding DNA: TGTGCCAGCAGCTTAAGCGGGGCTAATGAAAAACTGTTTTTT.

In its sample, this clone was seen once. V gene TRBV19 combines with J gene TRBJ2-2, with a weak D call TRBD1 (6 bases). Trimming took 6 bases from V and 6 from J, leaving 11 bases between them. Per germline, CDR1 LNHDA and CDR2 SQIVND (reference sequence). CDR3 length: 13 residues. CDR3 loop: CASSPEGAGELFF. For the CDR3, the DNA is TGTGCCAGTAGCCCTGAGGGGGCCGGGGAGCTGTTTTTT.

This clone was found once. J is TRBJ1-4 and V is TRBV20-1; D is ambiguous. Looked up from germline, CDR1 is DFQATT and CDR2 is SNEGSKA (reference sequence). The CDR3 loop spans 11 amino acids. Trimming stripped 6 bases from V and 11 bases from J, with 13 bases between. The CDR3 reads CSAPVSGKLFF. The CDR3 bases are TGCAGTGCGCCGGTGAGCGGGAAACTGTTTTTT.